This T cell receptor (beta chain) was captured in a study of CD4 T cells in relation to SARS-CoV-2 and coronaviruses. Study-wide findings and caveats: In roughly 65% of donors, memory CD4+ clonotypes crossrecognized SARS-CoV-2 and at least one common cold coronavirus spike. Crossreactivity was assessed only for spike protein, not other viral proteins.

The CDR3 is 14 residues long. V lost 3 bases to trimming and J lost 6 bases, with 14 bases between them. Germline-derived CDR1 and CDR2 are KGHSH and LQKENI. Unexposed donor CD4+ T cells date from about 2011-2018, before the COVID-19 pandemic. Naive and memory CD4+ T cells came from enriched cryopreserved PBMCs. In the case of this clone: Antigen specificity is unknown.

Deep TCR-beta sequencing used DNA from uncultured naive and memory CD4+ T cells. Repertoires were generated with immunoSEQ multiplex PCR, while TCRdb's copy carries only in-frame clones and drops some. Of nearly 70,000 clones listed, approximately 95% are singletons. This TCR came from a human donor in good health. The chain couples TRBV18 to TRBJ1-1, with a tentative D call TRBD1 (6 bases). The specimen was naive CD4+ T cells from PBMCs. Noted subset: naive CD4+ T cells isolated by negative enrichment. CDR3 sequence: CASSPETGSAEAFF. The CDR3 coding sequence is TGTGCCAGCTCACCCGAAACAGGGAGCGCTGAAGCTTTCTTT.